This T cell receptor (beta chain) was recorded in a study of shared clonotypes between healthy human individuals. Regarding the study as a whole: Generally, naive subsets came out with larger estimated richness than memory subsets. Sharing of clonotypes among donors was expected to vary with sequencing depth. Non-shared clonotypes showed lower generation probabilities than clonotypes common to all four donors.

Some clones are missing from TCRdb's copy, which holds only in-frame ones; the method was immunoSEQ multiplex PCR. The sample has over 2,000,000 clones; just over 90% are singletons. The CDR3 is made up of 15 amino acids. Germline CDR1 is SGHVS and CDR2 is FNYEAQ. Trimming took 1 base from V and 4 from J; bases not matched to a gene: 3. Note on this clone: Its target is unknown.

Naive CD8 populations comprised CD45RO-negative cells positively selected for CCR7, excluding terminally differentiated effector memory CD45RA+ cells. Healthy and HIV-negative, the adult donors had no recent acute infections or vaccinations. The sequence derives from a man aged 18 to 29 in good health. Some clones in this sample may be carry-over from other donors' samples. Source material: naive CD8+ T cells from PBMCs. J is TRBJ2-3 and V is TRBV7-6; 9 nucleotides align to TRBD2. This CDR3 is CASSLGGGGADTQYF. CDR3 nucleotides: TGTGCCAGCAGCTTAGGGGGCGGGGGGGCAGATACGCAGTATTTT. Together with reference TRBV7-6 and TRBJ2-3, the CDR3 gives the full variable domain: GAGVSQSPRYKVTKRGQDVALRCDPISGHVSLYWYRQALGQGPEFLTYFNYEAQQDKSGLPNDRFSAERPEGSISTLTIQRTEQRDSAMYRCASSLGGGGADTQYFGPGTRLTVL.